These 12 T cell receptor beta chains came from one sample sequenced in a study of blood T cell repertoires in COVID-19. Measured with immunoSEQ multiplex PCR; TCRdb has only the in-frame clones, and not every one. The profile covers just under 350,000 clones, with about nine tenths appearing a single time and more than 5.5% taken by the ten largest. Sequencing was carried out using peripheral blood. The receptors derive from an older woman with COVID-19, enrolled during active disease.

This clone is a singleton in its sample. The chain joins TRBV4-3 to TRBJ1-2, with D perhaps TRBD1 (6 bases). CDR1 and CDR2 (germline): LGHNA, YSLEER. CDR3 size: 15 residues. Trimming left V 0 bases short and J 4 bases short, with 12 bases between. The CDR3 here is CASSQDSGQTYGYTF. CDR3 sequence (DNA): TGCGCCAGCAGCCAAGATAGTGGACAGACCTATGGCTACACCTTC.

The chain recombines TRBV3-1 (or the pseudogene TRBV3-2) with TRBJ1-2, with 8 bases fitting TRBD1. Germline assignment: CDR1 LGHDT and CDR2 YNNKEL (reference sequence). J lost 4 bases, V lost 3 bases, and 7 bases had no gene match. CDR3 length: 15 amino acids. CDR3 bases: TGTGCCAGCAGCCAGGCGGACAGGGTATCCTATGGCTACACCTTC. Translating it yields CASSQADRVSYGYTF.

The rearrangement uses TRBV6-2 or TRBV6-3 and TRBJ1-1; 7 nucleotides match TRBD1. Per the germline V gene, CDR1 is MNHEY and CDR2 is SVGEGT. Unmatched junction bases numbered 11, after V lost 8 bases and J lost 2 bases. The CDR3 covers 15 residues. The CDR3 DNA is TGTGCCAGCCGCCCAACTCGACAGGGTAACACTGAAGCTTTCTTT. Residues: CASRPTRQGNTEAFF.

The chain combines TRBV24-1 with TRBJ2-5, with 10 bases fitting TRBD2. This CDR3 has 16 amino acids. Per germline, CDR1 KGHDR and CDR2 SFDVKD. V was clipped by 6 bases and J by 4 bases; unmatched bases: 10. The CDR3 loop reads CATSSSGGASPETQYF. Here the CDR3 DNA reads TGTGCCACCAGTTCCAGCGGGGGGGCCAGCCCAGAGACCCAGTACTTC.

The chain recombines TRBV19 with TRBJ1-2; D is unclear. Trimming cost V 4 bases and J 7 bases, with 13 bases left between them. The CDR3 consists of 13 residues. CDR1 LNHDA and CDR2 SQIVND come from the germline V gene (reference sequence). For the CDR3, the DNA is TGTGCCAGTAGTACCCTAGACCCCCTTGGCTACACCTTC. Its protein is CASSTLDPLGYTF.

J is TRBJ2-7 and V is TRBV6-6; D might be TRBD1 (6 bases). The germline CDR1 and CDR2 sequences are MNHNY and SVGAGI (reference sequence). The V end was cut by 0 bases, the J end by 1 base, with 10 bases between. CDR3 length: 15 amino acids. CDR3 sequence: CASSYSTGTSYEQYF. CDR3 bases: TGTGCCAGCAGTTACTCAACCGGGACATCCTACGAGCAGTACTTC.

The chain employs TRBV20-1 and TRBJ2-7, with D possibly being TRBD2 (6 bases). The V end lost 3 bases, the J end lost 0 bases, and 9 bases lay between the germline ends. The CDR3 totals 13 residues. Germline assignment: CDR1 DFQATT and CDR2 SNEGSKA (reference sequence). The CDR3 DNA reads as TGCAGTGCTAGTTCCGGGAGCTCCTACGAGCAGTACTTC. This sequence encodes CSASSGSSYEQYF.

The rearrangement uses TRBV7-3 and TRBJ2-5, with TRBD1 matching over 12 bases. The CDR3 is made up of 17 amino acids. The trim removed 1 base at V and 4 bases at J, leaving 7 bases unmatched. Germline CDR1 SGHTA, CDR2 FQGTGA. Written as DNA, the CDR3 is TGTGCCAGCAGCTTAATGGGACAGGGGGCTGGGGGAGAGACCCAGTACTTC. This sequence encodes CASSLMGQGAGGETQYF.

The chain links TRBV2 to TRBJ1-6; 7 nucleotides match TRBD1. With 0 bases clipped from V and 10 bases from J, the junction kept 6 bases outside the gene matches. CDR3 length equals 15 residues. Germline V gene sequence: CDR1 SNHLY, CDR2 FYNNEI. The CDR3 loop reads CASSEARTGRSPLHF. CDR3 DNA sequence: TGTGCCAGCAGTGAAGCGCGGACAGGTAGATCACCCCTCCACTTT.

This clone appeared once. This chain uses TRBV9 with TRBJ2-1; 7 bases fit TRBD1. Trimming at V came to 3 bases and at J to 6 bases, leaving 6 bases not matched to a gene. The germline CDR1 and CDR2 sequences are SGDLS and YYNGEE. The CDR3 length is 14 residues. The CDR3 nucleotides are TGTGCCAGCAGCGGGAAGACAGGGTTCAATGAGCAGTTCTTC. The encoded protein is CASSGKTGFNEQFF.

On this clone itself: Other DNA sequences from this sample encode an identical CDR3 as well. The genes are TRBV7-2 and TRBJ2-5; 8 nucleotides agree with TRBD2. V shed 2 bases and J 5 bases; nucleotides not matched to a gene: 10. This CDR3 contains 16 residues. Germline V CDR1 and CDR2: SGHTA, FQGNSA. The CDR3 DNA reads as TGTGCCAGCAGCTTAAATCCCGCGGGGGGTGGGGAGACCCAGTACTTC. Protein sequence: CASSLNPAGGGETQYF. Variable domain in full (rest from reference TRBV7-2 and TRBJ2-5): GAGVSQSPSNKVTEKGKDVELRCDPISGHTALYWYRQSLGQGLEFLIYFQGNSAPDKSGLPSDRFSAERTGGSVSTLTIQRTQQEDSAVYLCASSLNPAGGGETQYFGPGTRLLVL.

This clone was picked up a small number of times. The V call is TRBV10-2, the J call TRBJ1-6, with D uncertain. Trimming took off 5 bases at V and 9 bases at J, with 20 bases between the two ends. Germline V gene sequence: CDR1 WSHSY, CDR2 SAAADI. The CDR3 length is 16 residues. The CDR3 here is CASSTLINSPGSPLHF. Written as DNA, the CDR3 is TGCGCCAGCAGTACACTGATAAACTCTCCAGGTTCACCCCTCCACTTT.